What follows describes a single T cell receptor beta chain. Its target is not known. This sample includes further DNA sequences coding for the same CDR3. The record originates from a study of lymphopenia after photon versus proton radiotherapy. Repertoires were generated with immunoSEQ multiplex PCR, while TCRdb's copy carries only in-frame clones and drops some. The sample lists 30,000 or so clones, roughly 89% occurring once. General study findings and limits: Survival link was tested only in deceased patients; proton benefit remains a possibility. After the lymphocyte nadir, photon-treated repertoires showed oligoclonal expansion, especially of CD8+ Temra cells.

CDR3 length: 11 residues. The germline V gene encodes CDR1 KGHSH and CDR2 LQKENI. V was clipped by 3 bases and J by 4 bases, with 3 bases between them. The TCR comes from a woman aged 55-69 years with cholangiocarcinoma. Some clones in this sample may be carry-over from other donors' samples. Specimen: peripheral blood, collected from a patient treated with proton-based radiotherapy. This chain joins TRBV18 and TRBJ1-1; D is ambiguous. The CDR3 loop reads CASSPGTEAFF. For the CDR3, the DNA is TGTGCCAGCTCACCGGGCACTGAAGCTTTCTTT.